A selection of T cell receptor beta chains follows, all from one sample in a study of cytomegalovirus exposure and HLA in healthy donors. Produced via immunoSEQ multiplex PCR; TCRdb's table is partial and in-frame only. Altogether approximately 150,000 clones are present, 80% being singletons, with the ten largest covering around 4.1%. Sample: PBMCs. The receptors stem from a man aged 35 to 55 in good health and CMV-seronegative. Each CDR3 is given with its conserved first and last residue. D genes are given only for firm matches. Rows give clone size only sometimes, using once, few, many, or a class for an expanded clone.

j_call,clone_size,d_call,v_call,cdr3_aa,cdr3_nt
TRBJ1-4,.,TRBD1,TRBV10-2,CASSKTGGLFNEKLFF,TGCGCCAGCAGTAAAACAGGGGGCCTTTTCAATGAAAAACTGTTTTTT
TRBJ2-7,.,TRBD1,TRBV27,CASSSYGGQGIGEQYF,TGTGCCAGCAGCTCGTACGGGGGACAGGGTATAGGCGAGCAGTACTTC
TRBJ1-6,.,TRBD1,TRBV6-1,CASTSGDRVSPLHF,TGTGCCAGCACCTCAGGGGACAGGGTCTCACCCCTCCACTTT
TRBJ2-2,.,.,TRBV2,CASSEAQWVSGGTGELFF,TGTGCCAGCAGTGAAGCGCAATGGGTCTCAGGGGGGACCGGGGAGCTGTTTTTT
TRBJ1-1,.,.,TRBV6-1,CASSQVDGNTEAFF,TGTGCCAGCAGCCAGGTAGACGGTAACACTGAAGCTTTCTTT
TRBJ2-4,.,TRBD1,TRBV10-2,CASMVGDRGPWAKNIQYF,TGCGCCAGCATGGTTGGAGACAGGGGCCCGTGGGCCAAAAACATTCAGTACTTC
TRBJ1-1,few,.,TRBV7-9,CASSLGRGLGGANTEAFF,TGTGCCAGCAGCTTAGGACGGGGGCTAGGGGGGGCGAACACTGAAGCTTTCTTT
TRBJ2-1,.,.,TRBV18,CASSLDVTASYNEQFF,TGTGCCAGCTCCCTAGACGTAACCGCATCCTACAATGAGCAGTTCTTC
TRBJ1-2,.,TRBD1,TRBV29-1,CSVDALSQGTGGRVGGYTF,TGCAGCGTTGATGCCTTGAGTCAGGGGACAGGGGGCAGGGTTGGTGGCTACACCTTC
TRBJ2-7,.,TRBD2,TRBV5-1,CASSLAGRDEQYF,TGCGCCAGCAGCTTGGCAGGGAGGGACGAGCAGTACTTC
TRBJ2-2,.,.,TRBV5-1,CASTRSPQGSTGELFF,TGCGCCAGCACCCGATCTCCACAGGGTAGCACCGGGGAGCTGTTTTTT
TRBJ2-2,.,.,TRBV4-3,CASSPQGYGTGELFF,TGCGCCAGCAGCCCTCAGGGTTATGGCACCGGGGAGCTGTTTTTT
TRBJ1-1,once,.,TRBV5-6,CASRIAGRGIEAFF,TGTGCCAGCAGGATCGCGGGGCGGGGGATTGAAGCTTTCTTT
TRBJ1-6,few,.,TRBV28,CASSRSKAGVANSPLHF,TGTGCCAGCAGTAGAAGTAAAGCAGGGGTAGCGAATTCACCCCTCCACTTT
TRBJ2-3,.,TRBD2,TRBV11-3,CASKSRGDLTDTQYF,TGTGCCAGCAAATCGCGGGGGGACCTCACAGATACGCAGTATTTT
TRBJ1-4,.,.,TRBV4-1,CASSHGGGNEKLFF,TGCGCCAGCAGCCACGGGGGGGGGAATGAAAAACTGTTTTTT
TRBJ2-2,once,.,TRBV18,CASSPANTGELFF,TGTGCCAGCTCACCCGCGAACACCGGGGAGCTGTTTTTT
TRBJ1-4,.,.,TRBV5-4,CASSLGQDEKLFF,TGTGCCAGCAGCTTGGGACAGGATGAAAAACTGTTTTTT
TRBJ2-5,once,.,TRBV29-1,CSVEVPRLGGETQYF,TGCAGCGTTGAAGTGCCGCGGTTAGGGGGAGAGACCCAGTACTTC
TRBJ2-3,once,TRBD2,TRBV4-3,CASSQDKRGFPDTQYF,TGCGCCAGCAGCCAAGACAAGCGGGGGTTTCCAGATACGCAGTATTTT
TRBJ1-1,.,.,TRBV14,CASSQRTGLNTEAFF,TGTGCCAGCAGCCAGCGGACGGGATTGAACACTGAAGCTTTCTTT
TRBJ1-2,.,.,TRBV28,CASSLPTGPFYGYTF,TGTGCCAGCAGTCTACCGACAGGTCCCTTCTATGGCTACACCTTC
TRBJ2-3,.,TRBD2,TRBV30,CAWSVYGRGGTDTQYF,TGTGCCTGGAGTGTTTACGGTCGGGGGGGGACAGATACGCAGTATTTT
TRBJ1-4,.,TRBD1,TRBV7-9,CASSLGRTGENGKLFF,TGTGCCAGCAGCTTAGGGAGGACAGGGGAAAATGGAAAACTGTTTTTT
TRBJ1-5,few,.,TRBV5-6,CASSPRNQPQHF,TGTGCCAGCAGCCCTAGAAATCAGCCCCAGCATTTT
TRBJ2-2,.,TRBD1,TRBV5-1,CASSLARGQTGELFF,TGCGCCAGCAGCTTGGCCAGGGGGCAGACCGGGGAGCTGTTTTTT
TRBJ2-1,large,TRBD2,TRBV6-4,CASSLGTSGEQFF,TGTGCCAGCAGTTTAGGGACTAGCGGGGAGCAGTTCTTC
TRBJ1-5,once,.,TRBV6-4,CASSEPGEQPQHF,TGTGCCAGCAGTGAGCCAGGGGAACAGCCCCAGCATTTT
TRBJ1-6,.,.,TRBV5-1,CASSWFRGSSYNSPLHF,TGCGCCAGCAGCTGGTTTCGTGGTAGCTCCTATAATTCACCCCTCCACTTT
TRBJ1-2,.,TRBD1,TRBV6-5,CASSSDRRSGYTF,TGTGCCAGCAGTTCGGACAGGAGATCCGGCTACACCTTC
TRBJ1-5,few,.,TRBV30,CACSIPGVNQPQHF,TGTGCCTGCTCGATACCAGGGGTTAATCAGCCCCAGCATTTT
TRBJ2-7,.,.,TRBV6-5,CASSRRGASSYEQYF,TGTGCCAGCAGTCGCCGGGGGGCCTCCTCCTACGAGCAGTACTTC
TRBJ2-7,.,TRBD1,TRBV7-2,CASSYRGGTTYEQYF,TGTGCCAGCAGCTACCGAGGGGGCACTACTTACGAGCAGTACTTC
TRBJ2-7,.,.,TRBV5-1,CASSLEQPPYEQYF,TGCGCCAGCAGCTTGGAACAGCCCCCCTACGAGCAGTACTTC
TRBJ2-1,.,.,TRBV6-5,CASRPNIPSNEQFF,TGTGCCAGCAGACCTAATATACCGTCCAATGAGCAGTTCTTC
TRBJ2-3,.,.,TRBV5-6,CASSPGRLLTDTQYF,TGTGCCAGCAGCCCAGGCCGCCTTCTCACAGATACGCAGTATTTT
TRBJ1-2,.,.,TRBV29-1,CSVVGGDYGYTF,TGCAGCGTTGTAGGGGGGGACTATGGCTACACCTTC
TRBJ1-1,.,.,TRBV9,CASSVVPSNTEAFF,TGTGCCAGCAGCGTAGTGCCCAGTAACACTGAAGCTTTCTTT
TRBJ2-5,.,TRBD2,TRBV29-1,CSAAGDLQETQYF,TGCAGCGCCGCGGGGGACCTCCAAGAGACCCAGTACTTC
TRBJ2-1,.,TRBD2,TRBV14,CASSQRSGGVPSEQFF,TGTGCCAGCAGCCAACGGTCCGGGGGGGTCCCCAGTGAGCAGTTCTTC
TRBJ1-5,.,TRBD1,TRBV23-1,CASPLDRAHRYQPQHF,TGCGCCAGCCCCCTGGACAGGGCGCATAGGTATCAGCCCCAGCATTTT
TRBJ2-1,.,TRBD1,TRBV6-5,CASSQDRGYNEQFF,TGTGCCAGCAGTCAAGACAGGGGGTACAATGAGCAGTTCTTC
TRBJ1-5,.,.,TRBV21-1,CASSKLEGCNQPQHF,TGTGCCAGCAGCAAACTGGAGGGCTGTAATCAGCCCCAGCATTTT
TRBJ1-2,few,TRBD1,TRBV14,CASSQDRRGHYGYTF,TGTGCCAGCAGCCAAGATCGGAGGGGGCATTATGGCTACACCTTC
TRBJ2-5,.,.,TRBV28,CASTSRPAGAQETQYF,TGTGCCAGCACCTCCCGACCCGCGGGGGCACAAGAGACCCAGTACTTC
TRBJ1-4,.,.,TRBV27,CASSPRQNEKLFF,TGTGCCAGCAGTCCTCGACAGAATGAAAAACTGTTTTTT
TRBJ2-5,.,TRBD1,TRBV6-5,CASRRTGMETQYF,TGTGCCAGCCGCCGGACAGGCATGGAGACCCAGTACTTC
TRBJ2-2,.,.,TRBV5-4,CASSSGTTNTGELFF,TGTGCCAGCAGCTCGGGGACAACGAACACCGGGGAGCTGTTTTTT
TRBJ1-1,.,.,TRBV5-1,CASSPSLGRNTEAFF,TGCGCCAGCAGCCCCTCCCTGGGGAGGAACACTGAAGCTTTCTTT
TRBJ2-3,.,.,TRBV7-2,CASSSGGSTAKDTQYF,TGTGCCAGCAGCTCCGGGGGTAGTACGGCAAAAGATACGCAGTATTTT
TRBJ2-2,.,.,TRBV19,CASSPLGGSELFF,TGTGCCAGTAGCCCCCTAGGGGGAAGCGAGCTGTTTTTT
TRBJ1-1,.,.,TRBV6-1,CASSQRVMNTEAFF,TGTGCCAGCAGCCAGAGGGTAATGAACACTGAAGCTTTCTTT
TRBJ2-3,.,.,TRBV6-5,CASSYSGEGPDTQYF,TGTGCCAGCAGTTACTCGGGTGAGGGCCCAGATACGCAGTATTTT
TRBJ1-2,.,.,TRBV27,CASSLYNGDMGYTF,TGTGCCAGCAGTTTATATAACGGAGATATGGGCTACACCTTC
TRBJ2-7,.,.,TRBV5-6,CASSFYGLGEQYF,TGTGCCAGCAGCTTCTACGGGTTGGGCGAGCAGTACTTC
TRBJ2-1,.,TRBD2,TRBV11-2,CASSLEGGTHNEQFF,TGTGCCAGCAGCTTAGAGGGGGGGACCCACAATGAGCAGTTCTTC
TRBJ1-4,.,.,TRBV27,CASSLGGFNEKLFF,TGTGCCAGCAGTTTAGGAGGGTTCAATGAAAAACTGTTTTTT
TRBJ1-1,.,TRBD1,TRBV18,CASSVKQGGGTEAFF,TGTGCCAGCTCCGTAAAACAGGGGGGAGGCACTGAAGCTTTCTTT
TRBJ2-7,.,.,TRBV30,CAWSVQLGRGYEQYF,TGTGCCTGGAGTGTACAACTGGGCAGGGGCTACGAGCAGTACTTC